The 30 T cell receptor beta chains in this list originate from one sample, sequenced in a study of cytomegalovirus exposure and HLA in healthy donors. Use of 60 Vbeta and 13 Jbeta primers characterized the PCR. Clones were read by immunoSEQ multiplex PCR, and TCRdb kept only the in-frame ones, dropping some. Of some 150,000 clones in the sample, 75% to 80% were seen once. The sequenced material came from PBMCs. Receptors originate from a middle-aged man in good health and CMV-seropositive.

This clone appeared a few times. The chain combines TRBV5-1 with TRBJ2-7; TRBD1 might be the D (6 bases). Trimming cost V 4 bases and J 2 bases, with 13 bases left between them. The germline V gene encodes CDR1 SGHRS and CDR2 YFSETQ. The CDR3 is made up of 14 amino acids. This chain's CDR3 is CASSLNRDAYEQYF. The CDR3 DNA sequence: TGCGCCAGCAGCCTCAACAGGGATGCCTACGAGCAGTACTTC. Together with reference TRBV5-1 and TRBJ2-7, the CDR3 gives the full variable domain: KAGVTQTPRYLIKTRGQQVTLSCSPISGHRSVSWYQQTPGQGLQFLFEYFSETQRNKGNFPGRFSGRQFSNSRSEMNVSTLELGDSALYLCASSLNRDAYEQYFGPGTRLTVT.

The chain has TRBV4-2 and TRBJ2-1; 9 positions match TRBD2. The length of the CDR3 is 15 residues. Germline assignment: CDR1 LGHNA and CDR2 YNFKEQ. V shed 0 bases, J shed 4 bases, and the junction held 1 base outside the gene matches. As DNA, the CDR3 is TGTGCCAGCAGCCAAGACCTAGCGGGATACAATGAGCAGTTCTTC. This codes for CASSQDLAGYNEQFF.

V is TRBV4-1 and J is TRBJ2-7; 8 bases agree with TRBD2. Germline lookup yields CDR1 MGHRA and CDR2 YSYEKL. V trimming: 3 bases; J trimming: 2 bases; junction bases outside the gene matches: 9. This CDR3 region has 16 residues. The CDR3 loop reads CASSQYGAGGTYEQYF. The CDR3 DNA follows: TGCGCCAGCAGCCAGTACGGGGCGGGAGGAACCTACGAGCAGTACTTC.

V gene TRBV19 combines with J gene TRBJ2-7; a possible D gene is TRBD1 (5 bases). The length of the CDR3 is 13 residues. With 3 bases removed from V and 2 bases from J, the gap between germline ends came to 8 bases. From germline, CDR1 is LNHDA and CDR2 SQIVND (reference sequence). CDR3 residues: CASSIKGPYEQYF. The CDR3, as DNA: TGTGCCAGTAGTATTAAGGGGCCCTACGAGCAGTACTTC.

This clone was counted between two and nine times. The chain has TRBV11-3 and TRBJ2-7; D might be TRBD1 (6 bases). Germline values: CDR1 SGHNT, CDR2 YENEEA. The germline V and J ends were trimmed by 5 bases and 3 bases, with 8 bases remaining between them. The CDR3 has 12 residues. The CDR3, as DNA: TGTGCCAGCAGCAGGGACAACTACGAGCAGTACTTC. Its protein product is CASSRDNYEQYF.

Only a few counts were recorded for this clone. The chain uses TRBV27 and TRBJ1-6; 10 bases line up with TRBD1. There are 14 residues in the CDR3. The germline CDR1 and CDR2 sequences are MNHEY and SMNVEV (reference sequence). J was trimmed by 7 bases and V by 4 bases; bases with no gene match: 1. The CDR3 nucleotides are TGTGCCAGCAGTTGGGGACAGGGGAATTCACCCCTCCACTTT. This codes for CASSWGQGNSPLHF.

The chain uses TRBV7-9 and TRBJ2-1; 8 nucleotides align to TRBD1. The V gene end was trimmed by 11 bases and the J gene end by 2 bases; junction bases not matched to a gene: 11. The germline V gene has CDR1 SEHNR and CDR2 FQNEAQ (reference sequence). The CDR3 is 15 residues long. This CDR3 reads CAGSTGGIAYNEQFF. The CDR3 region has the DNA TGTGCCGGTTCAACAGGGGGGATTGCCTACAATGAGCAGTTCTTC.

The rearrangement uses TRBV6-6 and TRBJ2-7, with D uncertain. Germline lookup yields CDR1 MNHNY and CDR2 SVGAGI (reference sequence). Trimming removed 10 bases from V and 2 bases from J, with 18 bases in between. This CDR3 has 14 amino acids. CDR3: CATKDFDSAYEQYF. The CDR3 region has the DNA TGTGCCACCAAAGATTTTGACTCCGCCTACGAGCAGTACTTC.

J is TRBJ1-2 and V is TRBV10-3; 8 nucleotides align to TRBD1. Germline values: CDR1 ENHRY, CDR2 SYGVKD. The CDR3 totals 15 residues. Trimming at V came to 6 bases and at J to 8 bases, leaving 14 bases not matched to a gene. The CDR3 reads CAIRRAGQGWAGYTF. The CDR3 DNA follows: TGTGCCATCAGGCGAGCCGGACAGGGTTGGGCAGGCTACACCTTC.

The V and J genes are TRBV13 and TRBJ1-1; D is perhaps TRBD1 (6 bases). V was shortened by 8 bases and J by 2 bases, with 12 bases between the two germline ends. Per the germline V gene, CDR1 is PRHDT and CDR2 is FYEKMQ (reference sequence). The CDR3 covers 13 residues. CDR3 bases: TGTGCCAGCCTCTTACAGGGTAACACTGAAGCTTTCTTT. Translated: CASLLQGNTEAFF.

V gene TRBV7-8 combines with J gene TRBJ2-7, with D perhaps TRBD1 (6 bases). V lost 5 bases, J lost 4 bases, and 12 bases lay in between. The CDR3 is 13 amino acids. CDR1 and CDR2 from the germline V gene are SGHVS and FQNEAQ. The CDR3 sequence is CASSPDSHYEQYF. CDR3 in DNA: TGTGCCAGCAGCCCGGACAGCCATTACGAGCAGTACTTC.

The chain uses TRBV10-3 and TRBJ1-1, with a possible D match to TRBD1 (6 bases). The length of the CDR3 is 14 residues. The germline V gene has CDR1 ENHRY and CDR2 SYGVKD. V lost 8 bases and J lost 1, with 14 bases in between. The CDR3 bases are TGTGCCATCGGAGCCGGGACAAAGAACACTGAAGCTTTCTTT. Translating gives CAIGAGTKNTEAFF.

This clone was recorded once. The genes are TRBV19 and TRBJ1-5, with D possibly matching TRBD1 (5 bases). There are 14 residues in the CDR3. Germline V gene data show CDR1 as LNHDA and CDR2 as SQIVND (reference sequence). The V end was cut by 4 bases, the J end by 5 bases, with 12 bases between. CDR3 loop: CASSTGFYYQPQHF. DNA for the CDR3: TGTGCCAGTAGTACAGGGTTTTACTATCAGCCCCAGCATTTT.

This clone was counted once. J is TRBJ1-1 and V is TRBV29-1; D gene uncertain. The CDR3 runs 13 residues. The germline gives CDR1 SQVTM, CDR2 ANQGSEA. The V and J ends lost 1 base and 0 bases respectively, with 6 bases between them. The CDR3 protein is CSVEGQMNTEAFF. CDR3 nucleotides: TGCAGCGTTGAAGGCCAGATGAACACTGAAGCTTTCTTT.

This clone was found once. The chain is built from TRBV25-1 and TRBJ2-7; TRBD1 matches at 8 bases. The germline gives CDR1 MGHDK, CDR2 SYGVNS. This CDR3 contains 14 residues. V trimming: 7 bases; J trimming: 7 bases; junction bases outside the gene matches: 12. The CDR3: CASKLGRGPGEQYF. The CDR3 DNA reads TGTGCCAGCAAGCTCGGCAGGGGGCCTGGGGAGCAGTACTTC.

The DNA of the CDR3 is TGTGCCAGCAGCTCCAAGGGACAGGGACGCGCCGACTATGGCTACACCTTC. Encoded protein: CASSSKGQGRADYGYTF. This chain uses TRBV11-2 with TRBJ1-2; 9 bases line up with TRBD1. J gave up 3 bases and V 4 bases, and 12 bases lay outside the gene matches. This CDR3 has 17 amino acids. Germline V gene sequence: CDR1 SGHAT, CDR2 FQNNGV.

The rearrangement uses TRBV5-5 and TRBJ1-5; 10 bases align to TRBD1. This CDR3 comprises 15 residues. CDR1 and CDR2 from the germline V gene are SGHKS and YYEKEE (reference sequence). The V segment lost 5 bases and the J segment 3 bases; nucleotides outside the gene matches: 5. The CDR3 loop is CASSSDRGSNQPQHF. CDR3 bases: TGTGCCAGCAGTTCGGACAGGGGGTCCAATCAGCCCCAGCATTTT.

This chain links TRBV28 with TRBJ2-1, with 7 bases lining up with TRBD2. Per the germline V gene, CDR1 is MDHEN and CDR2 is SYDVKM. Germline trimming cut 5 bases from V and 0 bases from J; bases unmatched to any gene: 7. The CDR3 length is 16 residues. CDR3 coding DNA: TGTGCCAGCAGTCCCCCTAGCGGAAGCTCCTACAATGAGCAGTTCTTC. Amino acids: CASSPPSGSSYNEQFF.

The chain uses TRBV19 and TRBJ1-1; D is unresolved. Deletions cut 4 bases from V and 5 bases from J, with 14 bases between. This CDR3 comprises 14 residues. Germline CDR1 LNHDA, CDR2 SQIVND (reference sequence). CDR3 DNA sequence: TGTGCCAGTAGTACCCCACCCGAGCGGACTGAAGCTTTCTTT. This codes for CASSTPPERTEAFF.

This chain's CDR3 is CASSYSGGVAKNIQYF. The CDR3, as DNA: TGTGCCAGCAGTTACTCCGGGGGGGTAGCCAAAAACATTCAGTACTTC. The chain has TRBV6-5 and TRBJ2-4, with TRBD2 identical over 8 bases. V shed 0 bases and J 0 bases; nucleotides not matched to a gene: 1. Germline values: CDR1 MNHEY, CDR2 SVGAGI. The CDR3 consists of 16 residues.

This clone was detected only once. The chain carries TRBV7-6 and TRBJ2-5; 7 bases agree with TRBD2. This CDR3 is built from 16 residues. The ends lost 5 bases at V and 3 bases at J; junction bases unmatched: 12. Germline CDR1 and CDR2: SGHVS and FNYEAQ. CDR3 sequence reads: CASSPWQRGPKETQYF. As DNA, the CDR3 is TGTGCCAGCAGCCCCTGGCAGCGGGGCCCTAAAGAGACCCAGTACTTC.

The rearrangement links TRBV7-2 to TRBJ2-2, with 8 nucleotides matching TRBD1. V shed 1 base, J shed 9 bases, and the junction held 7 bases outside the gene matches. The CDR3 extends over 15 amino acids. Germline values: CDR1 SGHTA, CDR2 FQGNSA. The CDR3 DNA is TGTGCCAGCAGCTTAGTAACAGGGGGAAGCCGGGAGCTGTTTTTT. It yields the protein CASSLVTGGSRELFF.

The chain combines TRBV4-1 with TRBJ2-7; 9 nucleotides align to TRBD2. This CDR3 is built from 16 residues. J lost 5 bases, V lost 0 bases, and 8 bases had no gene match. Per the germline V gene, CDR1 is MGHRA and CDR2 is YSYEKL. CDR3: CASSQDLASGTNEQYF. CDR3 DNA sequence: TGCGCCAGCAGCCAAGATCTGGCTAGCGGGACCAACGAGCAGTACTTC.

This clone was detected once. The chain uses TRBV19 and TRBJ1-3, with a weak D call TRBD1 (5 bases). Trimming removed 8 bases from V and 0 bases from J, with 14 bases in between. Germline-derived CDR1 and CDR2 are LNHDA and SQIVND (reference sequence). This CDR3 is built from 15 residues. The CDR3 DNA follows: TGTGCCAGTGCCTTAGGACACAGCTCTGGAAACACCATATATTTT. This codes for CASALGHSSGNTIYF.

The CDR3 nucleotides read TGTGCCAGCAGCTTATCCGGTAGCTACAATGAGCAGTTCTTC. Protein product: CASSLSGSYNEQFF. This sequence joins TRBV7-9 and TRBJ2-1; D is unresolved. The CDR3 length is 14 residues. V was cut by 2 bases and J by 3 bases, with 8 bases left in between. Germline loops: CDR1 SEHNR, CDR2 FQNEAQ (reference sequence).

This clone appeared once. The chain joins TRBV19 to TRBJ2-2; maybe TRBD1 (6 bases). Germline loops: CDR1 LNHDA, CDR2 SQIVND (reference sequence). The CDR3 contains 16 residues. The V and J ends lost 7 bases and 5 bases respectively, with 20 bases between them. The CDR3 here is CASTPATGSGTGELFF. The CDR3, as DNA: TGTGCCAGTACCCCCGCCACAGGGTCGGGGACCGGGGAGCTGTTTTTT.

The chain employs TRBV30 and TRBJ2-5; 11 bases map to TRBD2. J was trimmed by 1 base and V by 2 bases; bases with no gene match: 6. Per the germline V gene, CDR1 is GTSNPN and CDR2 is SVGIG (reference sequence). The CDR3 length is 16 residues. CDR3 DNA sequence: TGTGCCTGGAGTTTCACTAGCGGGAGCCCCCAAGAGACCCAGTACTTC. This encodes CAWSFTSGSPQETQYF.

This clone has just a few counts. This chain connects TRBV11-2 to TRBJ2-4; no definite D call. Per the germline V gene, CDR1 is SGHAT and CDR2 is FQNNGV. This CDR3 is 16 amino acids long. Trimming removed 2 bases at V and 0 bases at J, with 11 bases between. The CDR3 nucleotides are TGTGCCAGCAGCTTAATGTCGTCTATAGCCAAAAACATTCAGTACTTC. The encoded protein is CASSLMSSIAKNIQYF. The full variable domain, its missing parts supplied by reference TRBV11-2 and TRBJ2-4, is EAGVAQSPRYKIIEKRQSVAFWCNPISGHATLYWYQQILGQGPKLLIQFQNNGVVDDSQLPKDRFSAERLKGVDSTLKIQPAKLEDSAVYLCASSLMSSIAKNIQYFGAGTRLSVL.

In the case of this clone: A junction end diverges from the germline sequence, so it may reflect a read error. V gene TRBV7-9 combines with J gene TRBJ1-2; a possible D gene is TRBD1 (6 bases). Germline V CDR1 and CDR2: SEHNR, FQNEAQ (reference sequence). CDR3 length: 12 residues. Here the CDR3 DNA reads TGTTCCTTCAACAGGGTATACTACGGCTACACCTTC. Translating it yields CSFNRVYYGYTF. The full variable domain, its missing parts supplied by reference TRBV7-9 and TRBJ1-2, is DTGVSQNPRHKITKRGQNVTFRCDPISEHNRLYWYRQTLGQGPEFLTYFQNEAQLEKSRLLSDRFSAERPKGSFSTLEIQRTEQGDSAMYLCSFNRVYYGYTFGSGTRLTVV.

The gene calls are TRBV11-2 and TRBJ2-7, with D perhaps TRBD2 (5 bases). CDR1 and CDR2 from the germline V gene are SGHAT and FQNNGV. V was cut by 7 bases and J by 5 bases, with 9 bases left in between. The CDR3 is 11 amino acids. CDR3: CASTSGDEQYF. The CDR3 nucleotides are TGTGCCAGCACCAGCGGCGACGAGCAGTACTTC. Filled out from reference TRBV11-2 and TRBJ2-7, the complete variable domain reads EAGVAQSPRYKIIEKRQSVAFWCNPISGHATLYWYQQILGQGPKLLIQFQNNGVVDDSQLPKDRFSAERLKGVDSTLKIQPAKLEDSAVYLCASTSGDEQYFGPGTRLTVT.